This T cell receptor (beta chain) was captured in a study of T cell responses to AZD1222 COVID-19 vaccine. General observations from the study: Possibly, clonal diversity was underestimated; donors were largely white British and included more females. All repertoire sampling was performed exclusively after the peak T cell response. Rises in breadth and depth of Spike-specific TCRs came after two AZD1222 doses. Nearly half of spike-specific TCRs reportedly target unmutated variant regions.

Sequencing was performed with immunoSEQ multiplex PCR; in TCRdb, only in-frame clones are kept and a portion is missing. The sample lists about 100,000 clones, approximately 90% seen once, with under 25% in the top ten. For this clone: What it recognizes is unknown.

The CDR3 totals 14 residues. Germline CDR1 is MNHEY and CDR2 is SVGAGI. With 6 bases removed from V and 2 bases from J, the gap between germline ends came to 10 bases. Material: peripheral blood, obtained on day 0 of AZD1222 vaccination. V and J are TRBV6-5 and TRBJ2-2; the D gene is possibly TRBD1 (6 bases). The receptor comes from an adult in good health. The CDR3 nucleotides are TGTGCCAGCAGCCGGGACATTAACACCGGGGAGCTGTTTTTT. This encodes CASSRDINTGELFF.